Below are 24 T cell receptor beta chains sequenced from a single sample in a study of T-cell memory formation after mild COVID-19. TCRdb reprocessed the 5' RACE reads via MiXCR and lists one record per CDR3 protein. Of roughly 400,000 distinct CDR3 sequences in the sample, roughly 18% are singletons; the top ten hold 20% to 25%. Sequenced sample: PBMCs or a T cell subset sorted from them (not recorded which). These receptors were obtained from a man between 18 and 35 years old who had mild COVID-19 (a few samples of this study predate the infection). Cell type and time point are not known.

This clonotype was observed a few times. The chain is built from TRBV19 and TRBJ2-5; 13 nucleotides agree with TRBD2. The ends lost 5 bases at V and 2 bases at J; junction bases unmatched: 5. CDR3 size: 16 residues. Germline CDR1 and CDR2: LNHDA and SQIVND (reference sequence). The CDR3 DNA sequence: TGTGCCAGTAGTCCGTTGACTAGCGGGGGGCAAGAGACCCAGTACTTC. As protein: CASSPLTSGGQETQYF.

This chain's CDR3 is CASSLLSSSGGAGEQYF. The CDR3 DNA is TGCGCCAGCAGCCTCCTGTCGTCTAGCGGGGGAGCCGGCGAGCAGTACTTC. The J gene is TRBJ2-7, the V gene TRBV4-1, with TRBD2 matching over 10 bases. V was pared by 4 bases and J by 6 bases, with 15 bases of the junction left unmatched. Per germline, CDR1 MGHRA and CDR2 YSYEKL. The CDR3 length is 17 residues.

This clonotype has more than one count but fewer than ten. The J gene is TRBJ2-7, the V gene TRBV27, with unresolved D. There are 13 residues in the CDR3. V gave up 8 bases and J gave up 5 bases, with 16 bases separating them. Germline values: CDR1 MNHEY, CDR2 SMNVEV (reference sequence). CDR3 region: CASGPSPFDEQYV. The CDR3 DNA reads TGTGCCAGCGGACCCAGTCCCTTTGACGAGCAGTACGTC.

The genes are TRBV27 and TRBJ1-1; no clear D. Germline CDR1 reads MNHEY; CDR2 reads SMNVEV (reference sequence). The CDR3 has 15 residues. Trimming removed 1 base from V and 0 bases from J, with 9 bases in between. The CDR3 nucleotides are TGTGCCAGCAGTTTATTGCCATCGCTGAACACTGAAGCTTTCTTT. Translating gives CASSLLPSLNTEAFF.

This clonotype was seen more than once but under ten times. J is TRBJ1-1 and V is TRBV7-2; D remains unclear. Germline assignment: CDR1 SGHTA and CDR2 FQGNSA. The CDR3 loop spans 15 amino acids. V gave up 6 bases and J gave up 6 bases, with 20 bases separating them. CDR3 sequence (DNA): TGTGCCAGCAGAAATCGCAGGTCAGGTCGCGCTGAAGCTTTCTTT. This sequence encodes CASRNRRSGRAEAFF.

The rearrangement joins TRBV4-3 to TRBJ1-2; perhaps TRBD1 as D (6 bases). Trimming removed 0 bases at V and 8 bases at J, with 22 bases between. Germline V lookup: CDR1 LGHNA, CDR2 YSLEER. The CDR3 contains 17 residues. CDR3 residues: CASSQDLGDRKSGGYTF. The CDR3 nucleotides are TGCGCCAGCAGCCAAGACTTGGGAGACAGGAAGTCGGGGGGCTACACCTTC.

The chain's CDR3 is CASRRGQGETQYF. In DNA form, the CDR3 reads TGCGCCAGCAGACGGGGACAGGGAGAGACCCAGTACTTC. The genes are TRBV5-1 and TRBJ2-5, with 9 bases matching TRBD1. Germline V gene lookup returns CDR1 SGHRS and CDR2 YFSETQ. The junction had 3 bases not matched to a gene; V was cut back by 5 bases and J by 4 bases. CDR3 length: 13 residues. The whole variable domain, remainder taken from reference TRBV5-1 and TRBJ2-5, is KAGVTQTPRYLIKTRGQQVTLSCSPISGHRSVSWYQQTPGQGLQFLFEYFSETQRNKGNFPGRFSGRQFSNSRSEMNVSTLELGDSALYLCASRRGQGETQYFGPGTRLLVL.

This clonotype was detected only a few times. V gene TRBV29-1 combines with J gene TRBJ1-2, with D maybe TRBD1 (5 bases). Trimming took 7 bases from V and 7 from J, leaving 19 bases between them. This CDR3 is built from 13 residues. The germline gives CDR1 SQVTM, CDR2 ANQGSEA. CDR3 amino acids: CSAGMGVAVGYTF. CDR3 nucleotides: TGCAGCGCCGGCATGGGGGTAGCGGTTGGCTACACCTTC. The whole variable domain, remainder taken from reference TRBV29-1 and TRBJ1-2, is SAVISQKPSRDICQRGTSLTIQCQVDSQVTMMFWYRQQPGQSLTLIATANQGSEATYESGFVIDKFPISRPNLTFSTLTVSNMSPEDSSIYLCSAGMGVAVGYTFGSGTRLTVV.

The genes are TRBV29-1 and TRBJ2-5; D is unresolved. With 5 bases removed from V and 2 bases from J, the gap between germline ends came to 6 bases. Germline V gene lookup returns CDR1 SQVTM and CDR2 ANQGSEA. The CDR3 loop spans 11 amino acids. The CDR3 sequence: CSVSSQETQYF. The CDR3 DNA is TGCAGCGTTTCCTCACAAGAGACCCAGTACTTC.

Only a few counts were recorded for this clonotype. The rearrangement links TRBV5-1 to TRBJ2-1, with 10 bases lining up with TRBD1. Germline assignment: CDR1 SGHRS and CDR2 YFSETQ. Unmatched junction bases numbered 0, after V lost 4 bases and J lost 2 bases. This CDR3 region has 14 residues. For the CDR3, the DNA is TGCGCCAGCAGCGGACAGGGGGCCTACAATGAGCAGTTCTTC. Encoded protein: CASSGQGAYNEQFF.

This clonotype was found a few times. V usage is TRBV6-2 or TRBV6-3 and J usage is TRBJ2-1, with 11 bases fitting TRBD2. This CDR3 spans 15 amino acids. Trimming removed 2 bases from V and 5 bases from J; junction bases left unmatched: 2. CDR1 MNHEY and CDR2 SVGEGT come from the germline V gene. As DNA, the CDR3 is TGTGCCAGCAGTTACCAGGGACTAGCGGACAATGAGCAGTTCTTC. It yields the protein CASSYQGLADNEQFF.

The CDR3: CASSLAFGALNTEAFF. The CDR3 DNA reads as TGTGCCAGCAGCTTGGCTTTTGGCGCCCTGAACACTGAAGCTTTCTTT. V usage is TRBV5-6 and J usage is TRBJ1-1; unclear D gene. The CDR3 sequence is 16 residues long. V was clipped by 0 bases and J by 0 bases, with 12 bases between them. Germline values: CDR1 SGHDT, CDR2 YYEEEE.

The chain carries TRBV5-1 and TRBJ2-5, with 12 bases aligning to TRBD2. The CDR3 consists of 18 residues. Germline CDR1 and CDR2: SGHRS and YFSETQ. V trimming: 3 bases; J trimming: 4 bases; junction bases outside the gene matches: 13. The CDR3 nucleotides are TGCGCCAGCAGCTCTGCTGGGCTAGCGGGGGGGCCTTCAGAGACCCAGTACTTC. It specifies CASSSAGLAGGPSETQYF.

This clonotype was observed at least ten times. The V call is TRBV10-2, the J call TRBJ1-1; 9 bases align to TRBD1. The V gene end was trimmed by 11 bases and the J gene end by 2 bases; junction bases not matched to a gene: 6. The CDR3 loop spans 13 amino acids. Germline V lookup: CDR1 WSHSY, CDR2 SAAADI. CDR3 amino acids: CAGNRGPNTEAFF. The CDR3 bases are TGCGCCGGTAACAGGGGGCCCAACACTGAAGCTTTCTTT.

Many counts were recorded for this clonotype. The genes are TRBV5-5 and TRBJ1-2; D remains unclear. V gave up 1 base and J gave up 4 bases, with 20 bases separating them. The length of the CDR3 is 17 residues. Germline V gene lookup returns CDR1 SGHKS and CDR2 YYEKEE (reference sequence). The CDR3: CASSLSQRIGGAYGYTF. CDR3 bases: TGTGCCAGCAGCTTGAGTCAGAGGATCGGCGGAGCCTATGGCTACACCTTC.

This clonotype was counted at least ten times. J is TRBJ2-1 and V is TRBV5-1; no reliable D call. Deletions cut 0 bases from V and 8 bases from J, with 15 bases between. The V gene's germline CDR1 is SGHRS and CDR2 YFSETQ. The CDR3 sequence is 15 residues long. As DNA, the CDR3 is TGCGCCAGCAGCTTGGTGGCCCTGCGGTTGGATGAGCAGTTCTTC. Its translation is CASSLVALRLDEQFF.

The chain links TRBV6-5 to TRBJ1-1; D is possibly TRBD1 (5 bases). Between the trimmed V and J ends, which lost 3 bases and 0 bases, there was a span of 11 bases. The CDR3 totals 15 residues. The germline gives CDR1 MNHEY, CDR2 SVGAGI. Here the CDR3 DNA reads TGTGCCAGCAGTTATTCCGGGACGGTGAACACTGAAGCTTTCTTT. It codes for CASSYSGTVNTEAFF.

In this sample, this clonotype turned up many times. The V call is TRBV12-3 or TRBV12-4, the J call TRBJ1-2, with D possibly being TRBD1 (5 bases). Trimming removed 4 bases at V and 7 bases at J, with 7 bases between. This CDR3 is built from 11 residues. CDR3 loop: CASSWGGGYTF. The CDR3 nucleotides read TGTGCCAGCAGTTGGGGGGGTGGCTACACCTTC.

This sequence joins TRBV5-1 and TRBJ2-3; 9 bases are shared with TRBD2. CDR3 length equals 15 residues. Germline lookup yields CDR1 SGHRS and CDR2 YFSETQ. The V segment lost 1 base and the J segment 6 bases; nucleotides outside the gene matches: 6. The CDR3 loop reads CASSLYTGLADTQYF. DNA for the CDR3: TGCGCCAGCAGCTTGTATACGGGACTAGCTGATACGCAGTATTTT.

The chain couples TRBV7-2 to TRBJ2-2, with D maybe TRBD2 (6 bases). Looked up from germline, CDR1 is SGHTA and CDR2 is FQGNSA. The V end was cut by 5 bases, the J end by 5 bases, with 9 bases between. The CDR3 length is 13 residues. The CDR3 protein is CASSGRRTGELFF. The CDR3 region has the DNA TGTGCCAGCAGCGGGAGGAGGACCGGGGAGCTGTTTTTT.

CDR3 sequence: CASSPVRSADTQYF. CDR3 sequence (DNA): TGTGCCAGCTCACCAGTAAGGAGCGCAGATACGCAGTATTTT. The chain is built from TRBV18 and TRBJ2-3; D is undetermined. The CDR3 runs 14 residues. The V end was cut by 2 bases, the J end by 4 bases, with 10 bases between. CDR1 and CDR2 from the germline V gene are KGHSH and LQKENI.

This clonotype was seen a handful of times. This sequence joins TRBV18 and TRBJ2-3; 11 bases agree with TRBD2. The CDR3 contains 17 residues. Germline V CDR1 and CDR2: KGHSH, LQKENI. V shed 0 bases and J 3 bases; nucleotides not matched to a gene: 5. CDR3 in DNA: TGTGCCAGCTCACCACCGGGGACTAGCGGCCGAACAGATACGCAGTATTTT. Translated, it gives CASSPPGTSGRTDTQYF.

The chain is built from TRBV3-1 and TRBJ2-3; a possible D gene is TRBD1 (6 bases). Germline V gives CDR1 LGHDT, CDR2 YNNKEL (reference sequence). The length of the CDR3 is 15 residues. V lost 1 base and J 5 bases, leaving 13 bases between the germline ends. The CDR3 loop reads CASSQATGTIDTQYF. DNA for the CDR3: TGTGCCAGCAGCCAAGCGACAGGTACGATAGATACGCAGTATTTT.

The chain links TRBV25-1 to TRBJ1-1; no clear D. The V end lost 2 bases, the J end lost 2 bases, and 9 bases lay between the germline ends. The CDR3 consists of 14 residues. Germline V lookup: CDR1 MGHDK, CDR2 SYGVNS. This CDR3 reads CASSEDWGNTEAFF. In DNA form, the CDR3 reads TGTGCCAGCAGTGAAGATTGGGGTAACACTGAAGCTTTCTTT.